This T cell receptor (beta chain) was identified during a study of blood T cells in healthy people across ages. Study findings and constraints: Diversity estimates from one million T cells were considered underestimates.

CDR3 size: 17 residues. V shed 4 bases and J 2 bases; nucleotides not matched to a gene: 8. Germline CDR1 SEHNR, CDR2 FQNEAQ (reference sequence). PCR was performed a second time for about 7 to 12 cycles using a sample-barcoded 5' primer and a J-beta primer mix. Carrying 12 random nucleotides, a template-switch adaptor labeled each individual cDNA molecule. TCRdb analysed the 5' RACE reads with MiXCR anew, one entry per CDR3 protein. There are 1.5 million to 2 million distinct CDR3 sequences in the sample; less than 50% occur only once, and roughly 2.1% lies in the top ten. Concerning this clonotype: Its target is not known.

The study recruited healthy Caucasian donors from Russia who were aged about 6 to 90. The authors drew 8 to 10 milliliters of peripheral blood from each donor. The sequencing input was blood. This clonotype was obtained from a woman aged 40 to 55 in good health. The rearrangement uses TRBV7-9 and TRBJ2-3, with TRBD2 matching over 11 bases. The CDR3 sequence is CASSSTSGDTNTDTQYF. The CDR3 DNA reads as TGTGCCAGCAGCTCGACTAGCGGGGATACTAACACAGATACGCAGTATTTT.